The 9 T cell receptor beta chains given below trace back to one sample, sequenced in a study of T cells in Graves' hyperthyroidism and ophthalmopathy. RNA transcripts provided the source from which TCR beta CDR3 regions were amplified. When the TCR CDR3 underwent first-round RT-PCR, the HTBI primer set was used. TCRdb used MiXCR to reprocess the multiplex PCR reads, holding one entry per CDR3 protein. The sample lists around 420,000 distinct CDR3 sequences, about a sixth occurring once. Material for sequencing was blood. These receptors originate from a woman between 18 and 29 years old with Graves' hyperthyroidism.

This clonotype was found a few times. The chain combines TRBV9 with TRBJ2-3, with D unclear. The CDR3 is 14 amino acids. Per germline, CDR1 SGDLS and CDR2 YYNGEE. V was shortened by 2 bases and J by 3 bases, with 10 bases between the two germline ends. CDR3 nucleotides: TGTGCCAGCAGCGTCGGTATCGCAACAGATACGCAGTATTTT. It is translated as CASSVGIATDTQYF.

In its sample, this clonotype was seen many times. J is TRBJ2-5 and V is TRBV2, with 13 nucleotides matching TRBD2. The trim removed 5 bases at V and 5 bases at J, leaving 8 bases unmatched. The V gene's germline CDR1 is SNHLY and CDR2 FYNNEI. The CDR3 has 16 residues. The chain's CDR3 is CASSWRTSGGGETQYF. The CDR3 DNA reads TGTGCCAGCAGTTGGAGGACTAGCGGGGGTGGTGAGACCCAGTACTTC.

The chain recombines TRBV6-2 or TRBV6-3 with TRBJ1-1; tentatively, D is TRBD1 (6 bases). Germline CDR1 reads MNHEY; CDR2 reads SVGEGT. V was clipped by 6 bases and J by 2 bases, with 10 bases between them. The CDR3 consists of 13 residues. The CDR3 loop reads CASRRGDNTEAFF. In nucleotides, the CDR3 is TGTGCCAGCAGAAGGGGGGATAACACTGAAGCTTTCTTT.

This clonotype came up many times. The CDR3 loop is CASRRGASSPQEKLFF. CDR3 DNA sequence: TGTGCCAGCAGGAGGGGTGCCAGTTCCCCACAGGAAAAACTGTTTTTT. The chain uses TRBV6-1 and TRBJ1-4, with D possibly TRBD1 on 5 matching bases. The V end lost 6 bases, the J end lost 8 bases, and 22 bases lay between the germline ends. Germline V lookup: CDR1 MNHNS, CDR2 SASEGT. The CDR3 totals 16 residues.

The chain combines TRBV7-9 with TRBJ2-5; D uncertain. V was pared by 4 bases and J by 1 base, with 13 bases between. The germline V gene encodes CDR1 SEHNR and CDR2 FQNEAQ (reference sequence). This CDR3 comprises 15 residues. The CDR3 region is CASSYLMGPQETQYF. The CDR3 DNA reads TGTGCCAGCAGCTATCTCATGGGCCCCCAAGAGACCCAGTACTTC.

As for this clonotype: A much larger clone differs by one base, so this may be a read error. The V call is TRBV13, the J call TRBJ1-2; D perhaps matches TRBD1 (6 bases). The germline gives CDR1 PRHDT, CDR2 FYEKMQ (reference sequence). The V end lost 5 bases, the J end lost 0 bases, and 16 bases lay between the germline ends. The CDR3 has 16 residues. CDR3 residues: CASSVLVGGANYGYTF. The CDR3, as DNA: TGTGCCAGCAGCGTCCTCGTGGGGGGCGCTAACTATGGCTACACCTTC.

Ten or more counts support this clonotype. The rearrangement joins TRBV6-1 to TRBJ1-1; D possibly corresponds to TRBD1 (6 bases). Germline lookup yields CDR1 MNHNS and CDR2 SASEGT. The CDR3 extends over 13 amino acids. With 6 bases removed from V and 1 base from J, the gap between germline ends came to 9 bases. For the CDR3, the DNA is TGTGCCAGCAGGTTGGGACAGAACACTGAAGCTTTCTTT. Residues: CASRLGQNTEAFF.

This clonotype occurred a few times. The chain is built from TRBV28 and TRBJ2-1; D is uncertain. This CDR3 contains 17 residues. V was shortened by 3 bases and J by 11 bases, with 26 bases between the two germline ends. Per the germline V gene, CDR1 is MDHEN and CDR2 is SYDVKM. CDR3 in amino acids: CASSFKARGLVFVKQFF. CDR3 DNA sequence: TGTGCCAGCAGTTTTAAAGCCCGTGGTCTAGTTTTTGTTAAGCAGTTCTTC.

At least ten counts were recorded for this clonotype. The gene calls are TRBV7-8 and TRBJ2-7; TRBD2 matches 7 bases. The germline CDR1 and CDR2 sequences are SGHVS and FQNEAQ. The CDR3 has 17 amino acids. Trimming cost V 2 bases and J 1 base; bases outside gene matches: 11. The CDR3 DNA is TGTGCCAGCAGCTTAAGGTCGACCGGGGGACTATCCTACGAGCAGTACTTC. It is translated as CASSLRSTGGLSYEQYF.